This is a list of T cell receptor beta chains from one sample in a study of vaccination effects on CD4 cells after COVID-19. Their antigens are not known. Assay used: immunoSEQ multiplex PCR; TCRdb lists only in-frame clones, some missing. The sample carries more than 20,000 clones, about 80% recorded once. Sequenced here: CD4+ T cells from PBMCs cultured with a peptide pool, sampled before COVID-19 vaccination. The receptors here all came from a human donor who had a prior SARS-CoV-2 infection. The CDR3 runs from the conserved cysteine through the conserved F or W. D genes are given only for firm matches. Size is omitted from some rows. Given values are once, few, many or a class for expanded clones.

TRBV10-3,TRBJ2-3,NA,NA,CAISASGGTSTDTQYF,TGTGCCATCAGTGCCAGCGGAGGAACGAGCACAGATACGCAGTATTTT
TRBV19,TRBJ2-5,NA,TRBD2,CASSKGSGRALETQYF,TGTGCCAGTAGTAAGGGTAGCGGGAGGGCCTTGGAGACCCAGTACTTC
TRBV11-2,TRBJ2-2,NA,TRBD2,CASSPGLAGIGGELFF,TGTGCCAGCAGCCCCGGACTAGCGGGGATTGGCGGGGAGCTGTTTTTT
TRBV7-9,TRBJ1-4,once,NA,CASSYQGILNEKLFF,TGTGCCAGCAGTTATCAGGGGATTTTAAATGAAAAACTGTTTTTT
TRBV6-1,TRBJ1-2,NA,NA,CASSEVRAGVGYTF,TGTGCCAGCAGTGAAGTGAGGGCAGGGGTTGGCTACACCTTC
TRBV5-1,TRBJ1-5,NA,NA,CASSLRPVSDNQPQHF,TGCGCCAGCAGCCTCCGACCGGTGAGTGACAATCAGCCCCAGCATTTT
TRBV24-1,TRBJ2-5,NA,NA,CATSDPGRGQETQYF,TGTGCCACCAGTGATCCCGGACGGGGTCAAGAGACCCAGTACTTC
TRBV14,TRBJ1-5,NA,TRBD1,CASSRRTGDWLSSQPQHF,TGTGCCAGCAGCCGTCGGACAGGGGACTGGTTATCGAGTCAGCCCCAGCATTTT
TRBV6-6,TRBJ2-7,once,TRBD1,CASSGTGYDSYEQYF,TGTGCCAGCAGTGGGACAGGGTATGATTCCTACGAGCAGTACTTC
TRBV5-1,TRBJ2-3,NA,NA,CASSLPFPASLGGTDTQYF,TGCGCCAGCAGCTTGCCATTCCCGGCTAGTCTTGGTGGGACAGATACGCAGTATTTT
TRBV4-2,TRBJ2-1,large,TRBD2,CASSPGLAGDNEQFF,TGTGCCAGCAGCCCCGGGCTAGCGGGGGACAATGAGCAGTTCTTC
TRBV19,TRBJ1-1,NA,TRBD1,CASAPGGLTEAFF,TGTGCCAGTGCCCCAGGGGGCTTAACTGAAGCTTTCTTT
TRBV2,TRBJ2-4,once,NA,CASSLENIQYF,TGTGCCAGCAGTCTAGAAAACATTCAGTACTTC
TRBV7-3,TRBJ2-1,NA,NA,CASSFGRDNEQFF,TGTGCCAGCAGCTTCGGCAGGGACAATGAGCAGTTCTTC
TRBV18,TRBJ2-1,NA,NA,CASSPPGARVYNEQFF,TGTGCCAGCTCACCACCTGGGGCTAGAGTATACAATGAGCAGTTCTTC
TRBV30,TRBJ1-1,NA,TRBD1,CAWSSGGGNTEAFF,TGTGCCTGGAGCTCAGGGGGTGGGAACACTGAAGCTTTCTTT
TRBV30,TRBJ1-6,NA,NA,CAWSELRNSPLHF,TGTGCCTGGAGTGAACTGAGGAATTCACCCCTCCACTTT
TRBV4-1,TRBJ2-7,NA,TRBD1,CASSPGQGRDEQYF,TGCGCCAGCAGCCCGGGACAGGGTAGGGACGAGCAGTACTTC
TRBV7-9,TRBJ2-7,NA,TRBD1,CASGQGFNEQYF,TGTGCCAGCGGACAGGGGTTCAACGAGCAGTACTTC
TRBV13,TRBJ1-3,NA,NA,CASSLTEGNTIYF,TGTGCCAGCAGCTTAACAGAGGGAAACACCATATATTTT
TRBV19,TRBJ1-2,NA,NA,CASSIKDWGGGYTF,TGTGCCAGTAGTATAAAGGACTGGGGAGGTGGCTACACCTTC
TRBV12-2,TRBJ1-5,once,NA,CASRFERSPQHF,TGTGCAAGTCGCTTTGAGCGTTCGCCCCAGCATTTT